The 14 T cell receptor beta chains given below trace back to one sample, sequenced in a study of cytomegalovirus exposure and HLA in healthy donors. PCR amplification relied on 60 Vbeta primers (plus 13 Jbeta primers). Here immunoSEQ multiplex PCR was the method, and the copy in TCRdb shows in-frame clones only, minus some. Among roughly 140,000 clones listed, roughly 80% were seen once. The sequenced material came from PBMCs. The receptors stem from a woman aged 40 to 50 in good health and CMV-seropositive.

V and J are TRBV9 and TRBJ2-5; TRBD2 matches at 9 bases. The CDR3 extends over 14 amino acids. The ends lost 4 bases at V and 6 bases at J; junction bases unmatched: 7. The germline V gene encodes CDR1 SGDLS and CDR2 YYNGEE. CDR3 in DNA: TGTGCCAGCAGCCCAGGGACTAGCAGCCAGACCCAGTACTTC. Amino acids: CASSPGTSSQTQYF.

The chain links TRBV7-2 to TRBJ1-1; D uncertain. The length of the CDR3 is 13 residues. Germline-derived CDR1 and CDR2 are SGHTA and FQGNSA. With 3 bases removed from V and 8 bases from J, the gap between germline ends came to 13 bases. CDR3 bases: TGTGCCAGCAGCTTTCCGTCAGGCAGGGAAGCTTTCTTT. Its translation is CASSFPSGREAFF.

A remark on this clone: At the DNA level, this CDR3 is encoded by other sequences in the same sample as well. The chain is built from TRBV10-3 and TRBJ1-4; TRBD1 is a possible D gene (5 bases). Trimming removed 3 bases at V and 5 bases at J, with 16 bases between. The CDR3 contains 16 residues. In germline, CDR1 is ENHRY, CDR2 SYGVKD. In DNA, the CDR3 is TGTGCCATCAGTGATTCGGGGGTAGTAAAGAATGAAAAACTGTTTTTT. Protein sequence: CAISDSGVVKNEKLFF.

J is TRBJ2-5 and V is TRBV19; 8 bases fit TRBD2. The CDR3 totals 14 residues. Germline loops: CDR1 LNHDA, CDR2 SQIVND (reference sequence). V gave up 5 bases and J gave up 2 bases; unmatched junction bases: 4. The CDR3 sequence: CASSVKRGQETQYF. In DNA form, the CDR3 reads TGTGCCAGTAGTGTGAAGCGGGGGCAAGAGACCCAGTACTTC. The entire variable domain, with the rest obtained from reference TRBV19 and TRBJ2-5, is as follows: DGGITQSPKYLFRKEGQNVTLSCEQNLNHDAMYWYRQDPGQGLRLIYYSQIVNDFQKGDIAEGYSVSREKKESFPLTVTSAQKNPTAFYLCASSVKRGQETQYFGPGTRLLVL.

The rearrangement links TRBV7-6 to TRBJ2-7; 9 nucleotides agree with TRBD1. The V gene's germline CDR1 is SGHVS and CDR2 FNYEAQ. The trim removed 6 bases at V and 6 bases at J, leaving 6 bases unmatched. The CDR3 totals 13 residues. CDR3 amino acids: CASSGTGSLEQYF. The CDR3 coding sequence is TGTGCCAGCAGTGGGACAGGGTCGCTCGAGCAGTACTTC.

The chain carries TRBV29-1 and TRBJ1-2; the match to TRBD1 covers 9 bases. The V gene's germline CDR1 is SQVTM and CDR2 ANQGSEA. The trim removed 7 bases at V and 6 bases at J, leaving 6 bases unmatched. The CDR3 length is 12 residues. The CDR3 loop reads CSAGTGIHGYTF. The CDR3 coding sequence is TGCAGCGCGGGGACAGGGATACATGGCTACACCTTC.

Sample share makes this clone medium-sized. The same CDR3 also results from other DNA sequences found in this sample. The chain employs TRBV6-5 and TRBJ1-1; D gene unclear. CDR3 length: 14 amino acids. CDR1 and CDR2 from the germline V gene are MNHEY and SVGAGI. Deletions cut 0 bases from V and 2 bases from J, with 7 bases between. CDR3 in DNA: TGTGCCAGCAGTTACTCGAGTTCTAACACTGAAGCTTTCTTT. It encodes CASSYSSSNTEAFF.

This sequence joins TRBV5-1 and TRBJ2-5; the match to TRBD2 covers 8 bases. V lost 2 bases, J lost 2 bases, and 5 bases stayed unmatched. Germline V gene data show CDR1 as SGHRS and CDR2 as YFSETQ. The CDR3 contains 15 residues. The CDR3, as DNA: TGCGCCAGCAGCTTCTGGGCGGGGGGACAAGAGACCCAGTACTTC. Translated, it gives CASSFWAGGQETQYF.

In this sample, this clone turned up once. Its ends do not fully match the called genes, so a read error is possible. The chain combines TRBV7-9 with TRBJ2-7; the match to TRBD1 covers 7 bases. The CDR3 is made up of 15 amino acids. In germline, CDR1 is SEHNR, CDR2 FQNEAQ (reference sequence). CDR3 nucleotide sequence: TGTTCCAGCAGCTTAGGCTTCGACAGGGATTACGAGCAGTACTTC. Its protein product is CSSSLGFDRDYEQYF.

The chain employs TRBV5-6 and TRBJ2-7; TRBD1 is a possible D gene (5 bases). V shed 4 bases and J shed 1 base, with 15 bases lying between them. Per germline, CDR1 SGHDT and CDR2 YYEEEE. CDR3 length: 15 amino acids. CDR3 bases: TGTGCCAGCAGCAAATACTCCAGGGATTCCTACGAGCAGTACTTC. Translating it yields CASSKYSRDSYEQYF.

This clone was detected only a few times. This chain uses TRBV5-1 with TRBJ2-3, with D possibly being TRBD2 (6 bases). This CDR3 is built from 14 residues. Per the germline V gene, CDR1 is SGHRS and CDR2 is YFSETQ. V was trimmed by 6 bases and J by 2 bases, leaving 13 bases between them. The CDR3: CASTTGGHTDTQYF. DNA of the CDR3: TGCGCCAGCACTACTGGAGGGCACACAGATACGCAGTATTTT.

The rearrangement joins TRBV28 to TRBJ1-4; weak D call: TRBD1 (6 bases). Germline CDR1 and CDR2: MDHEN and SYDVKM. V lost 2 bases and J lost 8, with 12 bases in between. The CDR3 spans 14 residues. CDR3 protein: CASSLGTRKEKLFF. The CDR3 DNA is TGTGCCAGCAGTTTAGGGACAAGAAAGGAAAAACTGTTTTTT.

A few counts support this clone. V gene TRBV28 combines with J gene TRBJ1-2; D gene uncertain. The germline V gene encodes CDR1 MDHEN and CDR2 SYDVKM. V was cut by 5 bases and J by 5 bases, with 9 bases left in between. This CDR3 comprises 12 residues. The CDR3 region is CASSEVSYGYTF. In DNA, the CDR3 is TGTGCCAGCAGTGAGGTTAGTTATGGCTACACCTTC.

This chain joins TRBV4-1 and TRBJ2-3; 10 bases fit TRBD2. Per the germline V gene, CDR1 is MGHRA and CDR2 is YSYEKL. The V gene end was trimmed by 0 bases and the J gene end by 3 bases; junction bases not matched to a gene: 12. The CDR3 spans 19 residues. The CDR3 DNA reads as TGCGCCAGCAGCCAAGATCGGGTACCAGCGGGGGGGCCTACAGATACGCAGTATTTT. Its protein is CASSQDRVPAGGPTDTQYF.